These 4 T cell receptor beta chains originate from one sample sequenced in a study of beta chain features in type 1 diabetes. Study results and limitations: Shorter TCRB CDR3s, moderately but significantly so, were found in Type 1 diabetes patients in all four CD4+ subsets.

These receptors lack a known antigen. The authors reverse transcribed all of the isolated RNA, so sequencing captured expressed TCRB transcripts. This table comes from immunoSEQ multiplex PCR, and its TCRdb copy is limited to in-frame clones, with some not included. In the table there are 500,000 to 800,000 clones, 12% of which are singletons. Sample: naive CD4+ T cells from blood. The receptors shown here come from a man between 25 and 39 years old with type 1 diabetes.

This chain joins TRBV7-9 and TRBJ2-1, with TRBD2 matching 12 bases. V dropped 2 bases and J dropped 4; count of bases not matched to a gene: 3. There are 16 residues in the CDR3. Germline CDR1 reads SEHNR; CDR2 reads FQNEAQ (reference sequence). The CDR3 protein is CASSLQGLAGYNEQFF. In DNA, the CDR3 is TGTGCCAGCAGCTTACAAGGACTAGCGGGGTACAATGAGCAGTTCTTC.

J is TRBJ2-5 and V is TRBV7-2; a possible D gene is TRBD1 (5 bases). The ends were cut back, 1 base at V and 5 bases at J, with 14 bases in the middle. The CDR3 sequence is 15 residues long. CDR1 SGHTA and CDR2 FQGNSA come from the germline V gene. The CDR3 DNA sequence: TGTGCCAGCAGCTTAGGGTCTGGCAGGGCGGAGACCCAGTACTTC. It specifies CASSLGSGRAETQYF.

This clone was counted between two and nine times. V gene TRBV28 combines with J gene TRBJ2-5; possibly TRBD2 for D (6 bases). Looked up from germline, CDR1 is MDHEN and CDR2 is SYDVKM. Trimming pared 5 bases from V and 7 bases from J, leaving 20 bases between. This CDR3 region has 15 residues. The DNA for the CDR3 is TGTGCCAGCAGTCCGGGAGCGGGCCGTTTCGGGACCCAGTACTTC. This encodes CASSPGAGRFGTQYF.

The chain is built from TRBV11-1 and TRBJ2-1, with TRBD1 identical over 9 bases. Germline values: CDR1 SGHAT, CDR2 FQDESV (reference sequence). The CDR3 extends over 17 amino acids. The J segment lost 0 bases and the V segment lost 5 bases, leaving 8 bases of the junction unmatched. The DNA of the CDR3 is TGTGCCAGCAGCGCAAACCCGGGACAGGGCTCCTACAATGAGCAGTTCTTC. Its protein product is CASSANPGQGSYNEQFF.